This T cell receptor beta chain was recorded in a study of OX40 agonist ivuxolimab in advanced cancers. The wider study: Intravenous ivuxolimab was administered to patients every 2 weeks at 0.01 to 10 mg/kg. Findings and caveats of the study: CD8+ T cells showed, on average, more clonal expansion than CD4+ cells.

Profiling relied on immunoSEQ multiplex PCR, and the TCRdb table lists in-frame clones only, not all of them. This sample yields some 85,000 clones, of which about 90% are seen a single time; 1.5% to 2% belongs to the top ten. With regard to this clone: Its antigen is unidentified.

This CDR3 has 14 residues. The V gene lost 4 bases and the J gene lost 7 bases, with 14 bases spanning the gap. Germline CDR1 and CDR2: MNHEY and SMNVEV (reference sequence). Sampling times: baseline, cycle 4 day 1, cycle 7 day 1. The receptor was derived from an adult with an advanced solid tumor such as melanoma, head and neck, liver or kidney cancer. The chain is built from TRBV27 and TRBJ2-1; D is perhaps TRBD1 or TRBD2 (5 bases each). Sequencing was performed on CD4+ or CD8+ T cells sorted from blood, taken in a trial of the OX40 agonist ivuxolimab. CDR3 region: CASSSSRDGNEQFF. CDR3 in DNA: TGTGCCAGCAGTTCGTCCCGGGACGGGAATGAGCAGTTCTTC.